This TCR beta chain stems from a study of post-analysis software for immune sequencing data. Overall study: The cohort encompassed relapsing-remitting, secondary progressive and progressive-relapsing multiple sclerosis disease courses.

This clonotype was seen only a few times. Its antigen is still unknown. The TCR beta cDNA libraries contained unique molecular identifiers. T cells numbering roughly 1 to 10 million gave rise to a few hundred thousand cDNA molecules. TCRdb independently ran MiXCR on the PCR reads; one entry per CDR3 protein. The profile shows about 540,000 distinct CDR3 sequences, roughly 34% of them singletons. This CDR3 has 15 residues. Deletions cut 1 base from V and 0 bases from J, with 9 bases between. Study-level findings and limits: The F measure placed samples prepared in the same batch into strongly shared clusters. Elevated frequency relative to controls characterized several TRBV segments in patients, TRBV5-6, TRBV5-1 and TRBV20-1 among them. When compared against controls, multiple sclerosis patients showed significantly lower normalized Chao1 diversity.

Sequencing was performed on blood. This sequence originates from a girl aged 2-17 years with multiple sclerosis. The chain uses TRBV12-3 or TRBV12-4 and TRBJ1-2, with D uncertain. The chain's CDR3 is CASSLGVGSNYGYTF. The DNA for the CDR3 is TGTGCCAGCAGTTTAGGAGTAGGGTCTAACTATGGCTACACCTTC.